This T cell receptor beta chain was captured in a study of OX40 agonist ivuxolimab in advanced cancers. Generated by immunoSEQ multiplex PCR, the TCRdb table keeps only in-frame clones and is missing some. The sample yields about 80,000 clones, around 83% seen once. V was clipped by 5 bases and J by 1 base, with 8 bases between them. The CDR3 spans 14 residues. Germline CDR1 and CDR2: LNHDA and SQIVND (reference sequence). The source was CD4+ or CD8+ T cells sorted from blood, collected in a trial of the OX40 agonist ivuxolimab. This chain uses TRBV19 with TRBJ2-2; D call uncertain. The receptor's source is an adult with an advanced solid tumor such as melanoma, head and neck, liver or kidney cancer. The CDR3 loop is CASSFVGNTGELFF. The CDR3 DNA reads TGTGCCAGTAGTTTTGTGGGGAACACCGGGGAGCTGTTTTTT.